What follows are 30 T cell receptor beta chains derived from one specimen sequenced in a study of CXCR3-negative and CXCR3-positive naive CD8 T cells. The libraries of TRB cDNA were prepared using 5' RACE with UMI labels. After re-calling the 5' RACE reads, TCRdb lists one entry per CDR3 protein, DNA absent. This sample lists approximately 38,000 distinct CDR3 sequences; its ten largest clones have roughly 8%. The sequenced sample was memory CD8+ T cells from blood. The receptors come from a human donor in good health. Some clones in this sample may be carry-over from other donors' samples.

The chain couples TRBV9 to TRBJ2-2; TCRdb selects TRBD1, and the lack of DNA leaves this call unchecked. There are 16 residues in the CDR3. Germline V lookup: CDR1 SGDLS, CDR2 YYNGEE. The chain's CDR3 is CASSVDRALNTGELFF.

V gene TRBV7-9 combines with J gene TRBJ1-3; TCRdb lists TRBD1, though no DNA is available to test this call. CDR1 and CDR2 (germline): SEHNR, FQNEAQ (reference sequence). The CDR3 sequence is 15 residues long. The CDR3 is CASSSLRGARNTIYF.

The rearrangement links TRBV7-8 to TRBJ2-7; there is no DNA to check the TCRdb D call of TRBD1. From germline, CDR1 is SGHVS and CDR2 FQNEAQ. The CDR3 consists of 14 residues. The CDR3 sequence is CASSLDKGANEQYF. The complete variable domain, with remaining parts taken from reference TRBV7-8 and TRBJ2-7, reads GAGVSQSPRYKVAKRGQDVALRCDPISGHVSLFWYQQALGQGPEFLTYFQNEAQLDKSGLPSDRFFAERPEGSVSTLKIQRTQQEDSAVYLCASSLDKGANEQYFGPGTRLTVT.

The chain is built from TRBV5-1 and TRBJ2-5. This CDR3 has 12 amino acids. CDR1 and CDR2 (germline): SGHRS, YFSETQ. The CDR3 region is CASSLDAETQYF. Together with reference TRBV5-1 and TRBJ2-5, the CDR3 gives the full variable domain: KAGVTQTPRYLIKTRGQQVTLSCSPISGHRSVSWYQQTPGQGLQFLFEYFSETQRNKGNFPGRFSGRQFSNSRSEMNVSTLELGDSALYLCASSLDAETQYFGPGTRLLVL.

The chain employs TRBV6-5 and TRBJ2-7; TCRdb proposes TRBD2, but this gene call is untestable without DNA. The CDR3 runs to 14 residues. Per germline, CDR1 MNHEY and CDR2 SVGAGI. CDR3: CASSYSWGDYEQYF.

This clonotype is classed as medium-sized by frequency. CDR3 residues: CASSPFPEAFF. This sequence joins TRBV18 and TRBJ1-1. This CDR3 is 11 amino acids long. CDR1 and CDR2 (germline): KGHSH, LQKENI.

The chain couples TRBV30 to TRBJ2-2. CDR3 size: 12 residues. Germline V lookup: CDR1 GTSNPN, CDR2 SVGIG (reference sequence). The CDR3 loop is CAWVSSTGELFF.

This chain links TRBV12-3 or TRBV12-4 with TRBJ2-1; TCRdb returns TRBD1, unconfirmable since there is no DNA. The CDR3 sequence is 11 residues long. The CDR3 protein is CASLGAPEQFF.

The CDR3 loop reads CASSRGLGVEQYF. The rearrangement joins TRBV4-2 to TRBJ2-7; TCRdb gives TRBD2 as the D gene, but with no DNA this cannot be confirmed. Per germline, CDR1 LGHNA and CDR2 YNFKEQ. The length of the CDR3 is 13 residues.

The chain carries TRBV3-2 and TRBJ2-4. TRBV3-2 is labeled a pseudogene. The CDR3 covers 11 residues. This CDR3 is CASSQEIIQYF.

Considering frequency, this clonotype is medium-sized. The rearrangement uses TRBV6-5 and TRBJ1-1. The CDR3 consists of 14 residues. Germline loops: CDR1 MNHEY, CDR2 SVGAGI. CDR3 in amino acids: CASSYSRGSTEAFF.

The V and J genes are TRBV7-2 and TRBJ1-1; with no DNA, the TCRdb D assignment of TRBD1 cannot be verified. Germline loops: CDR1 SGHTA, CDR2 FQGNSA. The CDR3 runs to 15 residues. The CDR3 spells CASSLRQGIFAEAFF.

This chain uses TRBV3-1 with TRBJ2-4; TCRdb outputs TRBD1, but without DNA this stays unchecked. Germline values: CDR1 LGHDT, CDR2 YNNKEL (reference sequence). CDR3 length: 15 residues. The CDR3 reads CASSPQGVAKNIQYF.

The chain employs TRBV14 and TRBJ1-5; TCRdb designates TRBD1, a call that cannot be tested without DNA. The CDR3 contains 13 residues. Per the germline V gene, CDR1 is SGHDN and CDR2 is FVKESK. CDR3 protein: CASSSGGNQPQHF.

The chain links TRBV5-1 to TRBJ2-1; TCRdb indicates TRBD1, and absent DNA this call remains unverified. The CDR3 has 13 amino acids. The germline V gene has CDR1 SGHRS and CDR2 YFSETQ. This chain's CDR3 is CASSGDRGREQLF.

V usage is TRBV6-2 or TRBV6-3 and J usage is TRBJ2-2. This CDR3 is 12 amino acids long. Germline V CDR1 and CDR2: MNHEY, SVGEGT. CDR3 amino acids: CASIGISGELFF.

This chain joins TRBV7-8 and TRBJ2-4; TCRdb selects TRBD1, and the lack of DNA leaves this call unchecked. The germline CDR1 and CDR2 sequences are SGHVS and FQNEAQ. The CDR3 covers 16 residues. This CDR3 is CASSLVAGQGAYIQYF.

This clonotype is deemed medium-sized by its frequency. This sequence joins TRBV11-3 and TRBJ1-1; TCRdb returns TRBD1, unconfirmable since there is no DNA. The germline CDR1 and CDR2 sequences are SGHNT and YENEEA. The CDR3 runs 16 residues. The CDR3 loop is CASSFPGTGVLTEAFF.

The chain is built from TRBV15 and TRBJ1-2; TCRdb returns TRBD1, unconfirmable since there is no DNA. CDR1 is LNHNV, CDR2 YYDKDF, per germline (reference sequence). The CDR3 length is 14 residues. CDR3 residues: CATSRVGASDGYTF.

The genes are TRBV7-3 and TRBJ2-2; TCRdb outputs TRBD2, but without DNA this stays unchecked. The CDR3 consists of 16 residues. The germline V gene encodes CDR1 SGHTA and CDR2 FQGTGA. CDR3 sequence: CASSFASGGQIGELFF.

The V call is TRBV15, the J call TRBJ1-5. From germline, CDR1 is LNHNV and CDR2 YYDKDF (reference sequence). CDR3 length equals 15 residues. The CDR3 sequence: CATSRGADSNQPQHF.

The rearrangement links TRBV7-3 to TRBJ1-1; checking the TCRdb D call of TRBD1 is not possible without DNA. The germline V gene has CDR1 SGHTA and CDR2 FQGTGA. This CDR3 is built from 17 residues. This CDR3 reads CASSLRGRTDMNTEAFF.

The chain uses TRBV4-1 and TRBJ2-5; the TCRdb D gene call, TRBD1, has no DNA to confirm it. Per germline, CDR1 MGHRA and CDR2 YSYEKL. The CDR3 has 15 residues. The CDR3 sequence: CASSQFWGDQETQYF.

This chain joins TRBV15 and TRBJ2-1; TCRdb gives TRBD2 as the D gene, but with no DNA this cannot be confirmed. CDR3 length: 17 amino acids. Looked up from germline, CDR1 is LNHNV and CDR2 is YYDKDF (reference sequence). The CDR3 is CATSRELLAQGYNEQFF.

The chain joins TRBV7-3 to TRBJ1-6. CDR3 size: 13 residues. Germline assignment: CDR1 SGHTA and CDR2 FQGTGA. Here the CDR3 reads CASRPTENSPLHF.

The chain combines TRBV6-4 with TRBJ2-1; TCRdb outputs TRBD2, but without DNA this stays unchecked. This CDR3 has 16 amino acids. CDR1 is MRHNA, CDR2 SNTAGT, per germline. CDR3 sequence reads: CASSPGTSGGSSEQFF.

The V gene is TRBV7-9, the J gene TRBJ2-7; the TCRdb call, TRBD1, lacks DNA for checking. CDR3 size: 14 residues. Germline V lookup: CDR1 SEHNR, CDR2 FQNEAQ (reference sequence). This CDR3 reads CASSLSGKGYEQYF. The full variable domain, with the rest looked up from reference TRBV7-9 and TRBJ2-7, is DTGVSQNPRHKITKRGQNVTFRCDPISEHNRLYWYRQTLGQGPEFLTYFQNEAQLEKSRLLSDRFSAERPKGSFSTLEIQRTEQGDSAMYLCASSLSGKGYEQYFGPGTRLTVT.

The chain uses TRBV4-3 and TRBJ2-2; with no DNA, the TCRdb D assignment of TRBD2 cannot be verified. CDR3 length: 16 amino acids. Per the germline V gene, CDR1 is LGHNA and CDR2 is YSLEER. The CDR3 is CASSRASGGYTGELFF.

The V call is TRBV7-9, the J call TRBJ1-1. The CDR3 contains 12 residues. The germline gives CDR1 SEHNR, CDR2 FQNEAQ (reference sequence). CDR3 region: CASSHSGTEAFF. The full variable domain, in which reference TRBV7-9 and TRBJ1-1 provide the parts outside the CDR3, is DTGVSQNPRHKITKRGQNVTFRCDPISEHNRLYWYRQTLGQGPEFLTYFQNEAQLEKSRLLSDRFSAERPKGSFSTLEIQRTEQGDSAMYLCASSHSGTEAFFGQGTRLTVV.

V is TRBV23-1 and J is TRBJ1-1. TRBV23-1 is sorted into the ORF group, with uncertain function. This CDR3 has 13 residues. CDR3: CASSRKGNTEAFF.